These 22 T cell receptor beta chains originate from one sample sequenced in a study of blood T cells in healthy people across ages. Combining a sample-barcoded 5' primer with a J-beta primer mix, a second PCR ran for roughly 7 to 11 cycles. TCRdb redid the calling of the 5' RACE reads with MiXCR, one entry per CDR3 protein. The sample carries hundreds of thousands of distinct CDR3 sequences, about three fifths recorded once. The specimen was blood. These receptor sequences come from a man aged 25-45 years in good health.

This clonotype was seen more than once but under ten times. The chain employs TRBV4-3 and TRBJ2-4, with 7 bases aligning to TRBD2. The J segment lost 3 bases and the V segment lost 2 bases, leaving 4 bases of the junction unmatched. CDR3 length equals 15 residues. The germline V gene has CDR1 LGHNA and CDR2 YSLEER. The CDR3 region is CASSQLGGDKNIQYF. The CDR3 DNA sequence: TGCGCCAGCAGCCAACTGGGGGGGGACAAAAACATTCAGTACTTC.

This chain joins TRBV20-1 and TRBJ2-7; 9 positions agree with TRBD1. Germline V gene sequence: CDR1 DFQATT, CDR2 SNEGSKA (reference sequence). The CDR3 totals 13 residues. J was trimmed by 3 bases and V by 7 bases; bases with no gene match: 7. This CDR3 reads CSGSGDRDYEQYF. The CDR3 bases are TGCAGTGGGAGTGGGGACAGGGACTACGAGCAGTACTTC.

The V and J genes are TRBV7-9 and TRBJ1-2; no reliable D call. CDR1 is SEHNR, CDR2 FQNEAQ, per germline (reference sequence). The CDR3 consists of 14 residues. Trimming cost V 3 bases and J 2 bases, with 10 bases left between them. The CDR3 bases are TGTGCCAGCAGCTTTCTGGGAGTCAACTATGGCTACACCTTC. It encodes CASSFLGVNYGYTF. Supplemented by reference TRBV7-9 and TRBJ1-2, the full variable domain reads DTGVSQNPRHKITKRGQNVTFRCDPISEHNRLYWYRQTLGQGPEFLTYFQNEAQLEKSRLLSDRFSAERPKGSFSTLEIQRTEQGDSAMYLCASSFLGVNYGYTFGSGTRLTVV.

This clonotype was recorded a few times. The V call is TRBV6-6, the J call TRBJ2-7; D remains ambiguous. CDR1 is MNHNY and CDR2 is SVGAGI in the germline V gene (reference sequence). CDR3 length: 13 amino acids. The V and J ends lost 2 bases and 0 bases respectively, with 5 bases between them. The CDR3 protein is CASSYASSYEQYF. The CDR3 DNA is TGTGCCAGCAGTTACGCCAGCTCCTACGAGCAGTACTTC.

V usage is TRBV4-3 and J usage is TRBJ2-3; 11 bases agree with TRBD2. Germline loops: CDR1 LGHNA, CDR2 YSLEER. V gave up 4 bases and J gave up 4 bases; unmatched junction bases: 22. This CDR3 has 21 amino acids. The CDR3 is CASSPRQATSGRKMGSDTQYF. The CDR3 DNA reads TGCGCCAGCAGCCCCCGACAGGCTACTAGCGGGAGAAAGATGGGGTCAGATACGCAGTATTTT.

This rearrangement joins TRBV19 to TRBJ1-2, with D uncertain. This CDR3 spans 14 amino acids. Germline V gene lookup returns CDR1 LNHDA and CDR2 SQIVND (reference sequence). Trimming stripped 5 bases from V and 7 bases from J, with 17 bases between. CDR3 sequence (DNA): TGTGCCAGTAGTCTGACTGACCGCTCGGGTGGCTACACCTTC. The encoded protein is CASSLTDRSGGYTF.

This clonotype has a handful of counts. This chain links TRBV5-1 with TRBJ1-2; no reliable D call. The germline CDR1 and CDR2 sequences are SGHRS and YFSETQ. CDR3 length: 13 amino acids. Trimming shortened V by 3 bases and J by 6 bases, and 12 bases separated the two germline ends. CDR3 region: CASSSRTADGYTF. The CDR3 DNA sequence: TGCGCCAGCAGCTCCCGGACGGCCGATGGCTACACCTTC. Complete variable domain (other parts from reference TRBV5-1 and TRBJ1-2): KAGVTQTPRYLIKTRGQQVTLSCSPISGHRSVSWYQQTPGQGLQFLFEYFSETQRNKGNFPGRFSGRQFSNSRSEMNVSTLELGDSALYLCASSSRTADGYTFGSGTRLTVV.

J is TRBJ2-6 and V is TRBV6-1; 7 bases line up with TRBD1. V shed 9 bases, J shed 2 bases, and the junction held 10 bases outside the gene matches. Germline assignment: CDR1 MNHNS and CDR2 SASEGT. The CDR3 covers 16 residues. CDR3 bases: TGTGCCAGTTCTCCGCAGGGGGTCCCTGGGGCCAACGTCCTGACTTTC. Amino acid sequence: CASSPQGVPGANVLTF.

The CDR3: CASRTVPTGGTEAFF. The CDR3 DNA follows: TGCGCCAGCAGAACGGTTCCAACAGGAGGGACTGAAGCTTTCTTT. This chain joins TRBV5-1 and TRBJ1-1; perhaps TRBD1 as D (5 bases). Germline CDR1 reads SGHRS; CDR2 reads YFSETQ. This CDR3 is 15 amino acids long. Trimming removed 5 bases at V and 5 bases at J, with 19 bases between.

This clonotype was observed a few times. This chain joins TRBV5-1 and TRBJ2-1; D is ambiguous. Germline CDR1 reads SGHRS; CDR2 reads YFSETQ. CDR3 length equals 15 residues. The ends were cut back, 0 bases at V and 0 bases at J, with 7 bases in the middle. The CDR3 protein is CASSLEPRSYNEQFF. CDR3 bases: TGCGCCAGCAGCTTGGAGCCGCGCTCCTACAATGAGCAGTTCTTC.

The J gene is TRBJ2-6, the V gene TRBV27; no definite D call. The CDR3 consists of 16 residues. The V end lost 6 bases, the J end lost 0 bases, and 12 bases lay between the germline ends. Germline loops: CDR1 MNHEY, CDR2 SMNVEV (reference sequence). In DNA form, the CDR3 reads TGTGCCAGCAGAGGCAGTCGATCCTCTGGGGCCAACGTCCTGACTTTC. As protein: CASRGSRSSGANVLTF.

The J gene is TRBJ2-1, the V gene TRBV7-8, with a weak D call TRBD2 (6 bases). Per germline, CDR1 SGHVS and CDR2 FQNEAQ. CDR3 length: 15 amino acids. Trimming removed 4 bases from V and 10 bases from J, with 20 bases in between. CDR3 DNA sequence: TGTGCCAGCAGCTCCAGGAGCGGGCGAGCAGGAGAGCAGTTCTTC. Amino acid sequence: CASSSRSGRAGEQFF.

This chain links TRBV24-1 with TRBJ1-2; D perhaps matches TRBD1 (5 bases). Germline V gene data show CDR1 as KGHDR and CDR2 as SFDVKD. Trimming removed 3 bases at V and 3 bases at J, with 10 bases between. The CDR3 sequence is 14 residues long. As DNA, the CDR3 is TGTGCCACCAGTGATGTGAGCAGGGACTATGGCTACACCTTC. This gives the protein CATSDVSRDYGYTF.

This clonotype was counted only a few times. The chain has TRBV7-2 and TRBJ2-5; 7 nucleotides match TRBD1. The J call may be in error: the DNA end matches TRBJ2-7 better. CDR1 is SGHTA and CDR2 is FQGNSA in the germline V gene. The CDR3 is 14 amino acids. The CDR3 region is CASSKPDRDYEQYF. In DNA, the CDR3 is TGTGCCAGCAGCAAACCAGACAGGGACTACGAGCAGTACTTC.

A few counts support this clonotype. The rearrangement links TRBV7-2 to TRBJ2-7, with D possibly matching TRBD2 (6 bases). The germline V and J ends were trimmed by 5 bases and 6 bases, with 14 bases remaining between them. This CDR3 is 13 amino acids long. Germline V gives CDR1 SGHTA, CDR2 FQGNSA. The CDR3 is CASSRGLFTEQYF. CDR3 bases: TGTGCCAGCAGCAGGGGACTTTTTACCGAGCAGTACTTC.

The chain carries TRBV15 and TRBJ2-7; TRBD1 matches 9 bases. The CDR3 extends over 18 amino acids. V lost 3 bases, J lost 1 base, and 13 bases stayed unmatched. Germline V gene data show CDR1 as LNHNV and CDR2 as YYDKDF (reference sequence). CDR3 sequence reads: CATSSLITGTGISYEQYF. The CDR3 bases are TGTGCCACCAGCAGCTTGATTACCGGGACAGGGATTTCCTACGAGCAGTACTTC.

This clonotype was found a few times. This chain uses TRBV20-1 with TRBJ2-4; the match to TRBD2 covers 12 bases. This CDR3 region has 17 residues. The V segment lost 4 bases and the J segment 2 bases; nucleotides outside the gene matches: 9. CDR1 and CDR2 (germline): DFQATT, SNEGSKA (reference sequence). The CDR3 region is CSATLAGGPLTKNIQYF. CDR3 bases: TGCAGTGCTACCCTAGCGGGAGGGCCCTTGACCAAAAACATTCAGTACTTC.

The chain joins TRBV7-9 to TRBJ2-7; no clear D gene. There are 15 residues in the CDR3. The V and J ends lost 5 bases and 0 bases respectively, with 14 bases between them. CDR1 is SEHNR, CDR2 FQNEAQ, per germline (reference sequence). In DNA, the CDR3 is TGTGCCAGCAGCCCGCCCGGGCGGAGCTCCTACGAGCAGTACTTC. Translated: CASSPPGRSSYEQYF. The full variable domain, rest sourced from reference TRBV7-9 and TRBJ2-7, is DTGVSQNPRHKITKRGQNVTFRCDPISEHNRLYWYRQTLGQGPEFLTYFQNEAQLEKSRLLSDRFSAERPKGSFSTLEIQRTEQGDSAMYLCASSPPGRSSYEQYFGPGTRLTVT.

V is TRBV7-3 and J is TRBJ2-2; D unresolved. CDR3 size: 15 residues. Germline-derived CDR1 and CDR2 are SGHTA and FQGTGA. Trimming took off 5 bases at V and 6 bases at J, with 16 bases between the two ends. The CDR3 is CASSTYGPRAGELFF. CDR3 bases: TGTGCCAGCAGCACCTACGGGCCTCGCGCCGGGGAGCTGTTTTTT. The complete variable domain, with remaining parts taken from reference TRBV7-3 and TRBJ2-2, reads GAGVSQTPSNKVTEKGKYVELRCDPISGHTALYWYRQSLGQGPEFLIYFQGTGAADDSGLPNDRFFAVRPEGSVSTLKIQRTERGDSAVYLCASSTYGPRAGELFFGEGSRLTVL.

The chain has TRBV7-6 and TRBJ2-4, with 8 bases identical to TRBD2. The assigned J gene may be wrong: the sequence end matches TRBJ2-7 better. Germline CDR1 and CDR2: SGHVS and FNYEAQ. The CDR3 has 14 amino acids. The CDR3 DNA follows: TGTGCCAGCAGTCATCGGGGGGGGAATGACGAGCAGTACTTC. This encodes CASSHRGGNDEQYF.

The gene calls are TRBV29-1 and TRBJ1-2; a possible D gene is TRBD1 (5 bases). Trimming removed 3 bases at V and 8 bases at J, with 13 bases between. The CDR3 is 12 amino acids. Germline lookup yields CDR1 SQVTM and CDR2 ANQGSEA. CDR3 nucleotides: TGCAGCGTTGACCCCGGGACGGGAGGCTACACCTTC. Amino acid sequence: CSVDPGTGGYTF.

The chain links TRBV4-3 to TRBJ2-5; D is ambiguous. The CDR3 extends over 16 amino acids. With 0 bases removed from V and 11 bases from J, the gap between germline ends came to 22 bases. CDR1 and CDR2 (germline): LGHNA, YSLEER. The CDR3 loop reads CASSQEALAGYNEQYF. Here the CDR3 DNA reads TGCGCCAGCAGCCAAGAGGCCTTAGCCGGGTACAATGAGCAGTACTTC.